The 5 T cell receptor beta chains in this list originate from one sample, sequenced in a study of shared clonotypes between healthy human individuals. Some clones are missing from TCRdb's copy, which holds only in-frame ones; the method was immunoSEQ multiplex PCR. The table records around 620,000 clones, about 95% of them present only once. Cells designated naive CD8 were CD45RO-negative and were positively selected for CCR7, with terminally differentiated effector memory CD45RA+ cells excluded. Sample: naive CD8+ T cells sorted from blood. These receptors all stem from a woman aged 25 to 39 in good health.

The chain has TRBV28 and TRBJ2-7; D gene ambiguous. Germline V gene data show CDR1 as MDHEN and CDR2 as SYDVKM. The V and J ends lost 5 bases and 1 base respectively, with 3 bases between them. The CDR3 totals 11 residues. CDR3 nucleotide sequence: TGTGCCAGCAGTAATTCCTACGAGCAGTACTTC. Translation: CASSNSYEQYF.

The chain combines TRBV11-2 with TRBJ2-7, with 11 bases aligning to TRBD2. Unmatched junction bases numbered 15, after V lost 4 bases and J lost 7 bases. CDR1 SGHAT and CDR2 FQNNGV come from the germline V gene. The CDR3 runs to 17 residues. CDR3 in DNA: TGTGCCAGCAGCTCCGGGACTAGCGGTAGCCTCGTTTGGGAGCAGTACTTC. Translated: CASSSGTSGSLVWEQYF.

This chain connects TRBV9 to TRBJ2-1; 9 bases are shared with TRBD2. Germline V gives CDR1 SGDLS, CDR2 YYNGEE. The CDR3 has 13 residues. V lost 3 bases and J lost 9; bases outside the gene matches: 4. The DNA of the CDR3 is TGTGCCAGCAGCGATAGACTAGCGGCTGAGCAGTTCTTC. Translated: CASSDRLAAEQFF.

The DNA for the CDR3 is TGTGCCTGGAGGGTTCTAGGGATCGAGCAGTACTTC. It codes for CAWRVLGIEQYF. The gene calls are TRBV30 and TRBJ2-7, with D hard to call. Germline V CDR1 and CDR2: GTSNPN, SVGIG (reference sequence). V lost 3 bases and J lost 6, with 12 bases in between. This CDR3 is built from 12 residues.

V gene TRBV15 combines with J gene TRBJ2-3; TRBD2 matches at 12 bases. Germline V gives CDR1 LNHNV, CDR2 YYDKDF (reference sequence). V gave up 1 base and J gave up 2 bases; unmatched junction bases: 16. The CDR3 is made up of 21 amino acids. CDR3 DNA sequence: TGTGCCACCAGCAGAGTAAGGAGGCTGCTTGGACTAGCGGGAATCACAGATACGCAGTATTTT. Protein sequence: CATSRVRRLLGLAGITDTQYF.